The T cell receptor beta chain under discussion was sequenced for a study of blood T cell repertoires in COVID-19. Germline values: CDR1 DFQATT, CDR2 SNEGSKA (reference sequence). The trim removed 3 bases at V and 0 bases at J, leaving 5 bases unmatched. This CDR3 is 15 amino acids long. Clones were read by immunoSEQ multiplex PCR, and TCRdb kept only the in-frame ones, dropping some. The table includes 25,000 to 30,000 clones, less than 85% detected once. The clonotype originates from a man aged 80 or over with active or convalescent COVID-19. The rearrangement links TRBV20-1 to TRBJ2-7; 10 nucleotides align to TRBD2. Sequencing was performed on peripheral blood. The CDR3 protein is CSASTSGGASYEQYF. CDR3 sequence (DNA): TGCAGTGCTAGTACCAGCGGGGGGGCCTCCTACGAGCAGTACTTC.